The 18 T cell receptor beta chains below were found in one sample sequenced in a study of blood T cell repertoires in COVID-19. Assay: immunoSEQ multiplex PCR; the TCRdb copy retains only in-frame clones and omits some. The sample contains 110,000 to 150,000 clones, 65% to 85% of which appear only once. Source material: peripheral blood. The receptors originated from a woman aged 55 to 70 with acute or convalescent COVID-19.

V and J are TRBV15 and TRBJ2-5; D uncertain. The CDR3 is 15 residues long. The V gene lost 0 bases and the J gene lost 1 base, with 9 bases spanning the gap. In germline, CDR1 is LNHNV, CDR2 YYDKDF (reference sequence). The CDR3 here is CATSRDRLLQETQYF. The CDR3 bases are TGTGCCACCAGCAGAGACAGACTTCTCCAAGAGACCCAGTACTTC. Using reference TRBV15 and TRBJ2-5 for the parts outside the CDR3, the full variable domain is DAMVIQNPRYQVTQFGKPVTLSCSQTLNHNVMYWYQQKSSQAPKLLFHYYDKDFNNEADTPDNFQSRRPNTSFCFLDIRSPGLGDTAMYLCATSRDRLLQETQYFGPGTRLLVL.

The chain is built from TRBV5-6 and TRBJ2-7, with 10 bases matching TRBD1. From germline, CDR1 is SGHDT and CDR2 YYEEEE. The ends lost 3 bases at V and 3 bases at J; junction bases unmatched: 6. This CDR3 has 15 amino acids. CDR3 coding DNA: TGTGCCAGCAGCTCCCAAGGGACAGGGGTCTACGAGCAGTACTTC. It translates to CASSSQGTGVYEQYF.

In nucleotides, the CDR3 is TGTGCCAGCAGCCCATCTAAACGGGAGGATGTCCACGAGCAGTACTTC. As protein: CASSPSKREDVHEQYF. J is TRBJ2-7 and V is TRBV13; 7 bases line up with TRBD2. Germline trimming cut 5 bases from V and 5 bases from J; bases unmatched to any gene: 15. Per the germline V gene, CDR1 is PRHDT and CDR2 is FYEKMQ (reference sequence). The CDR3 contains 16 residues. The full variable domain, in which reference TRBV13 and TRBJ2-7 provide the parts outside the CDR3, is AAGVIQSPRHLIKEKRETATLKCYPIPRHDTVYWYQQGPGQDPQFLISFYEKMQSDKGSIPDRFSAQQFSDYHSELNMSSLELGDSALYFCASSPSKREDVHEQYFGPGTRLTVT.

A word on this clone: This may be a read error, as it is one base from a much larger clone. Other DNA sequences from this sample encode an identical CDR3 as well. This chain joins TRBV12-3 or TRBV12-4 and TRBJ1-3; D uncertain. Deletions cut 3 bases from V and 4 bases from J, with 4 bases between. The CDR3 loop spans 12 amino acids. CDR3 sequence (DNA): TGTGCCAGCAGTTTCTACGGAAACACCATATATTTT. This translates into CASSFYGNTIYF.

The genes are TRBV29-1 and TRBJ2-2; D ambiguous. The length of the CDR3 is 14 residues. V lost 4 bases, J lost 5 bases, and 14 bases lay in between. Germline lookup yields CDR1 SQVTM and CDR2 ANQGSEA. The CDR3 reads CSVGRDVSTGELFF. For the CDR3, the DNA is TGCAGCGTTGGGAGAGATGTATCGACCGGGGAGCTGTTTTTT.

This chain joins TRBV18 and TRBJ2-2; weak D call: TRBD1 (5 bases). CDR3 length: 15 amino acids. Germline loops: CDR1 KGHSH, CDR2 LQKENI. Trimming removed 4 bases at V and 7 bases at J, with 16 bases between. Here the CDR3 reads CASSQWQGDHGELFF. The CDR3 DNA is TGTGCCAGCTCACAGTGGCAGGGTGATCACGGGGAGCTGTTTTTT.

CDR3 nucleotide sequence: TGTGCCAGTAGTAGGGCTCCTAGCGGAGCTAGCTCCTACAATGAGCAGTTCTTC. Its protein product is CASSRAPSGASSYNEQFF. The chain recombines TRBV19 with TRBJ2-1, with 7 bases aligning to TRBD2. V lost 4 bases and J lost 0; bases outside the gene matches: 12. The CDR3 extends over 18 amino acids. Germline V lookup: CDR1 LNHDA, CDR2 SQIVND (reference sequence).

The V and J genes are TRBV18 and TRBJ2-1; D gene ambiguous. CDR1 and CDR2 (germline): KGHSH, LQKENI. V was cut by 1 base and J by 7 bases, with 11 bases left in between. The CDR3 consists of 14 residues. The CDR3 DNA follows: TGTGCCAGCTCACCACTAGGAGCCATAAATGAGCAGTTCTTC. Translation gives CASSPLGAINEQFF.

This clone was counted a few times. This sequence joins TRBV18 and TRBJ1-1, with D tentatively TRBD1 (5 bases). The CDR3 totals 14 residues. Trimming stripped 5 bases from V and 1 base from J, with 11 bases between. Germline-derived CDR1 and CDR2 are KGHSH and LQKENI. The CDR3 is CASSSLGQNTEAFF. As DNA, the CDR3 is TGTGCCAGCTCATCTTTAGGACAGAACACTGAAGCTTTCTTT.

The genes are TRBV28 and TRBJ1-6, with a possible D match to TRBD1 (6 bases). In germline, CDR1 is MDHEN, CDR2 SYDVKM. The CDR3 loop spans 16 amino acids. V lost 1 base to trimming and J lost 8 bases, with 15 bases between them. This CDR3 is CASSLFNGGAYSPLHF. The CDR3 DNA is TGTGCCAGCAGTTTATTTAATGGGGGCGCTTATTCACCCCTCCACTTT.

CDR3 nucleotide sequence: TGTGCCAGCAGCTCGAAACAGGGCATCTCCTACGAGCAGTACTTC. It translates to CASSSKQGISYEQYF. The chain links TRBV7-6 to TRBJ2-7; D possibly corresponds to TRBD1 (6 bases). Trimming removed 4 bases at V and 0 bases at J, with 13 bases between. The CDR3 has 15 amino acids. Germline V gene lookup returns CDR1 SGHVS and CDR2 FNYEAQ.

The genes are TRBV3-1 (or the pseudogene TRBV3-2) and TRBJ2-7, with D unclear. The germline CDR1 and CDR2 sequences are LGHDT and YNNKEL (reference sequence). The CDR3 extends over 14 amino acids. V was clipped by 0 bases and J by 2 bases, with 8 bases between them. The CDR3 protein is CASSQDRVAYEQYF. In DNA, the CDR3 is TGTGCCAGCAGCCAAGATCGCGTGGCCTACGAGCAGTACTTC.

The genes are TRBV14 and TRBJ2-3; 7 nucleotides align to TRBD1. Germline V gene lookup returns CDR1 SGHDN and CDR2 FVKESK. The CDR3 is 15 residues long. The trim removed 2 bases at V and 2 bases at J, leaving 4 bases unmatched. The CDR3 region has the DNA TGTGCCAGCAGCCAACGGACAGGCCTCACAGATACGCAGTATTTT. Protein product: CASSQRTGLTDTQYF.

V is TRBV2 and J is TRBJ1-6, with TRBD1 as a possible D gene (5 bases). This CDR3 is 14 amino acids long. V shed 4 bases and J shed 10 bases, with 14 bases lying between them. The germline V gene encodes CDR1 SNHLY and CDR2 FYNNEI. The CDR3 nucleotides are TGTGCCAGCAGTGGTTGGCAGGGTCAGTCACCCCTCCACTTT. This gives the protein CASSGWQGQSPLHF.

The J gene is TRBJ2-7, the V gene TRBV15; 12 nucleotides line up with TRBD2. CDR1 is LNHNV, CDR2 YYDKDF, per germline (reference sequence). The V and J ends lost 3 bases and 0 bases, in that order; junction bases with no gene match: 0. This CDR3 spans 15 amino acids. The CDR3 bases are TGTGCCACCAGCAGGGGACTAGCGGGCTCCTACGAGCAGTACTTC. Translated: CATSRGLAGSYEQYF.

CDR3 amino acids: CATQGVLTYNEQFF. CDR3 in DNA: TGTGCCACCCAGGGTGTTTTGACTTACAATGAGCAGTTCTTC. The chain employs TRBV28 and TRBJ2-1, with D perhaps matching TRBD1 (5 bases). V lost 10 bases, J lost 4 bases, and 17 bases lay in between. Germline CDR1 MDHEN, CDR2 SYDVKM. CDR3 length equals 14 residues.

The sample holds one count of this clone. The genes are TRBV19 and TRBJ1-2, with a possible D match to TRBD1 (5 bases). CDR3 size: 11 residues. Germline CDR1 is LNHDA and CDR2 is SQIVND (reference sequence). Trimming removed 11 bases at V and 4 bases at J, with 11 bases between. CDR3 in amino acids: CAGMGLYGYTF. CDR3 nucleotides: TGTGCCGGGATGGGGCTCTATGGCTACACCTTC.

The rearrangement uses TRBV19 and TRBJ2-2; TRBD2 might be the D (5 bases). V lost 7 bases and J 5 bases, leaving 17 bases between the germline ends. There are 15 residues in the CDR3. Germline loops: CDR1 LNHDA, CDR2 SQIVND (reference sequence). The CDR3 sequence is CASKLSTEATGELFF. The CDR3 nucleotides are TGTGCCAGTAAATTATCTACGGAGGCGACCGGGGAGCTGTTTTTT.